These T cell receptor beta chains were read from a single sample in a study of cytomegalovirus exposure and HLA in healthy donors. Some clones are missing from TCRdb's copy, which holds only in-frame ones; the method was immunoSEQ multiplex PCR. The table records 140,000 to 150,000 clones, approximately 84% of them present only once. The sequencing sample was made of PBMCs. Source of these receptors: a woman aged 55-75 years in good health and CMV-seropositive. Each CDR3 is given with its conserved first and last residue. Fields, in order: clone size, D gene, V gene, J gene, CDR3 DNA, CDR3 protein. D genes are given only for firm matches. Clone size is given for some rows only: seen once, a few or many times, or a class if the clone is expanded.

clone size: .; D gene: .; V gene: TRBV6-1; J gene: TRBJ2-7; CDR3 DNA: TGTGCCAGCAGTGAACCGTACAGGGTCCCCTTTTGGGAGCAGTACTTC; CDR3 protein: CASSEPYRVPFWEQYF
clone size: .; D gene: TRBD1; V gene: TRBV7-9; J gene: TRBJ2-7; CDR3 DNA: TGTGCCAGCAGCGTCACCGGGACAGGGGTCGGGGAGCAGTACTTC; CDR3 protein: CASSVTGTGVGEQYF
clone size: few; D gene: .; V gene: TRBV2; J gene: TRBJ1-1; CDR3 DNA: TGTGCCAGCGCTTGGAGCAGGGCGAACACTGAAGCTTTCTTT; CDR3 protein: CASAWSRANTEAFF
clone size: few; D gene: .; V gene: TRBV7-9; J gene: TRBJ2-1; CDR3 DNA: TGTGCCAGCAGCTTAGGGCACTCCTACAATGAGCAGTTCTTC; CDR3 protein: CASSLGHSYNEQFF
clone size: few; D gene: .; V gene: TRBV14; J gene: TRBJ1-1; CDR3 DNA: TGTGCCAGCAGCCAAGACAATATGGCCACTGAAGCTTTCTTT; CDR3 protein: CASSQDNMATEAFF
clone size: .; D gene: .; V gene: TRBV21-1; J gene: TRBJ1-2; CDR3 DNA: TGTGCCAGCAGTACCCTCTCGGGGGAGGGTCATGGCTACACCTTC; CDR3 protein: CASSTLSGEGHGYTF
clone size: .; D gene: TRBD1; V gene: TRBV6-5; J gene: TRBJ2-1; CDR3 DNA: TGTGCCAGCAGTTACTCCAGGGACAGGGGGTACAATGAGCAGTTCTTC; CDR3 protein: CASSYSRDRGYNEQFF
clone size: .; D gene: .; V gene: TRBV10-1; J gene: TRBJ2-1; CDR3 DNA: TGCGCCAGCATCTCGAGCGGCAATGAGCAGTTCTTC; CDR3 protein: CASISSGNEQFF
clone size: .; D gene: .; V gene: TRBV4-3; J gene: TRBJ2-3; CDR3 DNA: TGCGCCAGCAGCCAAGATCGGAGCGCGCCGGGGACAGATACGCAGTATTTT; CDR3 protein: CASSQDRSAPGTDTQYF
clone size: .; D gene: .; V gene: TRBV4-3; J gene: TRBJ1-4; CDR3 DNA: TGCGCCAGCAGCCAGTCTGACGGACTCTCTAATGAAAAACTGTTTTTT; CDR3 protein: CASSQSDGLSNEKLFF
clone size: .; D gene: TRBD2; V gene: TRBV7-2; J gene: TRBJ2-1; CDR3 DNA: TGTGCCAGCAGCTTAGCTTCGTTTACGGGGGGCTCCTACAATGAGCAGTTCTTC; CDR3 protein: CASSLASFTGGSYNEQFF
clone size: .; D gene: .; V gene: TRBV28; J gene: TRBJ2-1; CDR3 DNA: TGTGCCAGCCTTGCGTGGAATGAGCAGTTCTTC; CDR3 protein: CASLAWNEQFF
clone size: .; D gene: .; V gene: TRBV28; J gene: TRBJ2-5; CDR3 DNA: TGTGCCAGCAGTTCCCGACTAGGGGGCGAGTACGAGACCCAGTACTTC; CDR3 protein: CASSSRLGGEYETQYF
clone size: .; D gene: TRBD2; V gene: TRBV6-6; J gene: TRBJ2-3; CDR3 DNA: TGTGCCAGCAGTCAAGCGGGAGCCCTCCGGGATACGCAGTATTTT; CDR3 protein: CASSQAGALRDTQYF
clone size: .; D gene: .; V gene: TRBV28; J gene: TRBJ2-3; CDR3 DNA: TGTGCCAGCAGTTTCTTAACAGATACGCAGTATTTT; CDR3 protein: CASSFLTDTQYF
clone size: few; D gene: .; V gene: TRBV7-6; J gene: TRBJ1-2; CDR3 DNA: TGTGCCAGCAGCCCCGGACACGCTAACTATGGCTACACCTTC; CDR3 protein: CASSPGHANYGYTF
clone size: .; D gene: .; V gene: TRBV27; J gene: TRBJ2-7; CDR3 DNA: TGTGCCAGCAGTATCCTGACAGGTTCCTACGAGCAGTACTTC; CDR3 protein: CASSILTGSYEQYF
clone size: .; D gene: TRBD1; V gene: TRBV28; J gene: TRBJ2-3; CDR3 DNA: TGTGCCAGCACCAACAGGGGGCTGCTGGCAGATACGCAGTATTTT; CDR3 protein: CASTNRGLLADTQYF
clone size: .; D gene: TRBD1; V gene: TRBV28; J gene: TRBJ2-5; CDR3 DNA: TGTGCCAGCAGTTTTCTAGGGGGCGAAGGGGAGACCCAGTACTTC; CDR3 protein: CASSFLGGEGETQYF
clone size: .; D gene: TRBD2; V gene: TRBV4-3; J gene: TRBJ2-3; CDR3 DNA: TGCGCCAGCAGCTACGAGCCTGGGACTAGCGGGAGCACAGATACGCAGTATTTT; CDR3 protein: CASSYEPGTSGSTDTQYF
clone size: once; D gene: TRBD1; V gene: TRBV6-5; J gene: TRBJ1-2; CDR3 DNA: TGTGCCAGCAGCCCACAACGGACAGGGGGAGGCTACACCTTC; CDR3 protein: CASSPQRTGGGYTF
clone size: .; D gene: TRBD2; V gene: TRBV9; J gene: TRBJ2-1; CDR3 DNA: TGTGCCAGCAGCGTGGGGGACTACCGAGACCTTAATGAGCAGTTCTTC; CDR3 protein: CASSVGDYRDLNEQFF
clone size: .; D gene: TRBD1; V gene: TRBV7-9; J gene: TRBJ2-3; CDR3 DNA: TGTGCCAGCAGCTTAGCGGGGTTTGAGACAGGGGGCACAGATACGCAGTATTTT; CDR3 protein: CASSLAGFETGGTDTQYF
clone size: .; D gene: .; V gene: TRBV13; J gene: TRBJ1-4; CDR3 DNA: TGTGCCAGCAGCTTCAGGACAGCAAATGAAAAACTGTTTTTT; CDR3 protein: CASSFRTANEKLFF
clone size: few; D gene: .; V gene: TRBV18; J gene: TRBJ2-5; CDR3 DNA: TGTGCCAGCTCACTGAGGGAGACCCAGTACTTC; CDR3 protein: CASSLRETQYF
clone size: once; D gene: TRBD1; V gene: TRBV2; J gene: TRBJ2-7; CDR3 DNA: TGTGCCAGCAGTTTCGACAGGGGGGGATACGAGCAGTACTTC; CDR3 protein: CASSFDRGGYEQYF
clone size: .; D gene: TRBD2; V gene: TRBV4-3; J gene: TRBJ2-6; CDR3 DNA: TGCGCCAGCAGCCTAAGTAGCGCGGGAGGCAGCCCTGGGGCCAACGTCCTGACTTTC; CDR3 protein: CASSLSSAGGSPGANVLTF
clone size: .; D gene: TRBD2; V gene: TRBV30; J gene: TRBJ2-1; CDR3 DNA: TGTGCCTGGAGACTAGCGGGAGACAATGAGCAGTTCTTC; CDR3 protein: CAWRLAGDNEQFF
clone size: .; D gene: .; V gene: TRBV28; J gene: TRBJ1-5; CDR3 DNA: TGTGCCAGCAGTTGGGGAGAGGGTCAGCCCCAGCATTTT; CDR3 protein: CASSWGEGQPQHF
clone size: .; D gene: TRBD1; V gene: TRBV5-1; J gene: TRBJ1-5; CDR3 DNA: TGCGCCAGCAGCTTGGGACAGGGGACGCCCCAGCATTTT; CDR3 protein: CASSLGQGTPQHF
clone size: .; D gene: TRBD1; V gene: TRBV7-2; J gene: TRBJ1-1; CDR3 DNA: TGTGCCAGCAGCTTACGACAGGGGGCAGGTGAAGCTTTCTTT; CDR3 protein: CASSLRQGAGEAFF
clone size: .; D gene: TRBD1; V gene: TRBV9; J gene: TRBJ2-3; CDR3 DNA: TGTGCCAGCAGCGTAGTCGGACAGGGGGCAGATACGCAGTATTTT; CDR3 protein: CASSVVGQGADTQYF
clone size: .; D gene: TRBD2; V gene: TRBV5-4; J gene: TRBJ2-1; CDR3 DNA: TGTGCCAGCAGCTCATATCCCGGGACTACACATTACAATGAGCAGTTCTTC; CDR3 protein: CASSSYPGTTHYNEQFF
clone size: .; D gene: .; V gene: TRBV29-1; J gene: TRBJ2-3; CDR3 DNA: TGCAGCGACCAAAGGGGGGATACGCAGTATTTT; CDR3 protein: CSDQRGDTQYF
clone size: .; D gene: .; V gene: TRBV4-1; J gene: TRBJ2-1; CDR3 DNA: TGCGCCAGCAGCCGCGGGGCGGGTAGTAGTGAGCAGTTCTTC; CDR3 protein: CASSRGAGSSEQFF
clone size: .; D gene: .; V gene: TRBV7-9; J gene: TRBJ2-1; CDR3 DNA: TGTGCCAGCAGCCCCCTAGCGAGCTCCTACAATGAGCAGTTCTTC; CDR3 protein: CASSPLASSYNEQFF
clone size: .; D gene: TRBD1; V gene: TRBV27; J gene: TRBJ2-1; CDR3 DNA: TGTGCCAGCAGTTCCGAGACAGGGTCCTACAATGAGCAGTTCTTC; CDR3 protein: CASSSETGSYNEQFF
clone size: .; D gene: .; V gene: TRBV5-4; J gene: TRBJ2-3; CDR3 DNA: TGTGCCAGCAGCTCACTAGAAAGCACAGATACGCAGTATTTT; CDR3 protein: CASSSLESTDTQYF
clone size: .; D gene: TRBD2; V gene: TRBV19; J gene: TRBJ2-2; CDR3 DNA: TGTGCCAGTAGTAAACCGGGACTAGAGGCCGGGGAGCTGTTTTTT; CDR3 protein: CASSKPGLEAGELFF
clone size: .; D gene: TRBD1; V gene: TRBV28; J gene: TRBJ1-5; CDR3 DNA: TGTGCCAGCAGGGACCATACCGGGACAGTCAATCAGCCCCAGCATTTT; CDR3 protein: CASRDHTGTVNQPQHF
clone size: .; D gene: .; V gene: TRBV28; J gene: TRBJ2-3; CDR3 DNA: TGTGCCAGCAGCGCGCACCCAGATACGCAGTATTTT; CDR3 protein: CASSAHPDTQYF